These 5 T cell receptor beta chains share one sample of origin, sequenced in a study of T cell responses to AZD1222 COVID-19 vaccine. TCRdb's table, derived via immunoSEQ multiplex PCR, lists solely in-frame clones and lacks some. This table has roughly 100,000 clones, 88% appearing once. The source was peripheral blood, collected on day 0 of AZD1222 vaccination. The receptors come from an adult in good health.

The chain has TRBV4-3 and TRBJ1-2; D not resolved. The ends were cut back, 5 bases at V and 4 bases at J, with 14 bases in the middle. CDR3 length equals 14 residues. Germline loops: CDR1 LGHNA, CDR2 YSLEER. The CDR3 DNA is TGCGCCAGCAGCTCTAGGGTGAATCCCTATGGCTACACCTTC. It yields the protein CASSSRVNPYGYTF.

The chain carries TRBV4-3 and TRBJ1-5; D remains ambiguous. The CDR3 contains 13 residues. V was cut by 0 bases and J by 7 bases, with 7 bases left in between. Germline V gene data show CDR1 as LGHNA and CDR2 as YSLEER. CDR3 bases: TGCGCCAGCAGCCAAGACAGAGGCCAGCCCCAGCATTTT. As protein: CASSQDRGQPQHF.

This chain uses TRBV7-2 with TRBJ1-3, with D possibly TRBD1 on 6 matching bases. From germline, CDR1 is SGHTA and CDR2 FQGNSA. Between the trimmed V and J ends, which lost 5 bases and 0 bases, there was a span of 17 bases. The CDR3 sequence is 17 residues long. The CDR3 DNA reads as TGTGCCAGCAGCCCTCTGGGGGGGGCCTACTCTGGAAACACCATATATTTT. Amino acids: CASSPLGGAYSGNTIYF.

The V and J genes are TRBV7-8 and TRBJ1-5; D unclear. This CDR3 region has 15 residues. The V gene's germline CDR1 is SGHVS and CDR2 FQNEAQ. V shed 1 base and J shed 2 bases, with 9 bases lying between them. DNA for the CDR3: TGTGCCAGCAGCTTAGTAGGCGGGGGCAATCAGCCCCAGCATTTT. It encodes CASSLVGGGNQPQHF.

V gene TRBV28 combines with J gene TRBJ1-2; TRBD1 aligns across 9 bases. Germline CDR1 reads MDHEN; CDR2 reads SYDVKM. J lost 4 bases, V lost 6 bases, and 9 bases had no gene match. The CDR3 loop spans 15 amino acids. CDR3 sequence reads: CASRLPGQGPYGYTF. Here the CDR3 DNA reads TGTGCCAGCAGACTACCGGGACAGGGTCCCTATGGCTACACCTTC.